Below are 25 T cell receptor beta chains sequenced from a single sample in a study of CXCR3-negative and CXCR3-positive naive CD8 T cells. UMI-labeled 5' RACE yielded the TRB cDNA libraries. From the 5' RACE reads, TCRdb lists one entry per CDR3 protein and no DNA. In total, the table holds 55,000 to 65,000 distinct CDR3 sequences. The source material was naive CXCR3- CD8+ T cells from blood. The sample's subset: CD45RO-CCR7+CD27+CD95- naive CD8+ T cells lacking CXCR3 (TNR3-). The origin of the receptors is a human donor in good health. Some clones in this sample may be carry-over from other donors' samples.

This chain links TRBV6-5 with TRBJ2-5; TCRdb proposes TRBD1, but this gene call is untestable without DNA. The CDR3 sequence is 14 residues long. Germline CDR1 is MNHEY and CDR2 is SVGAGI. CDR3 region: CASSFTGSGETQYF.

The chain carries TRBV29-1 and TRBJ1-1; the D call of TRBD1 rests on TCRdb alone, since no DNA is present to check it. The CDR3 is 13 residues long. The germline V gene encodes CDR1 SQVTM and CDR2 ANQGSEA. CDR3 protein: CSVIDSSPGEAFF.

The rearrangement links TRBV20-1 to TRBJ2-5; TCRdb selects TRBD2, and the lack of DNA leaves this call unchecked. CDR1 and CDR2 from the germline V gene are DFQATT and SNEGSKA (reference sequence). The CDR3 totals 17 residues. CDR3 amino acids: CSAKLAGGPSVQETQYF.

The rearrangement links TRBV11-2 to TRBJ2-3; TCRdb picks TRBD1, but there is no DNA to check that call. CDR1 and CDR2 from the germline V gene are SGHAT and FQNNGV. This CDR3 region has 16 residues. This CDR3 reads CASSLGEGTHTDTQYF.

This chain uses TRBV6-4 with TRBJ1-1. Germline CDR1 is MRHNA and CDR2 is SNTAGT. The CDR3 is 13 residues long. CDR3 amino acids: CASSQSSNTEAFF.

This chain uses TRBV28 with TRBJ2-1. The CDR3 totals 15 residues. Germline lookup yields CDR1 MDHEN and CDR2 SYDVKM. CDR3 protein: CASSELGTPYNEQFF.

This sequence joins TRBV7-9 and TRBJ2-3; TCRdb's D gene call, TRBD1, goes unchecked for lack of DNA. The CDR3 totals 12 residues. Germline CDR1 is SEHNR and CDR2 is FQNEAQ (reference sequence). Here the CDR3 reads CASSSSPPTEGF.

The chain combines TRBV7-9 with TRBJ2-7; TCRdb reports TRBD2, a call that lacks DNA to check it against. Germline loops: CDR1 SEHNR, CDR2 FQNEAQ (reference sequence). The CDR3 is made up of 15 amino acids. The CDR3 loop reads CASSLTGGAEYEQYF.

J is TRBJ2-7 and V is TRBV13; TCRdb gives TRBD1 as the D gene, but with no DNA this cannot be confirmed. The CDR3 runs 15 residues. Per the germline V gene, CDR1 is PRHDT and CDR2 is FYEKMQ (reference sequence). The CDR3: CASSNLRQGRYEQYF. Using reference TRBV13 and TRBJ2-7 for the parts outside the CDR3, the full variable domain is AAGVIQSPRHLIKEKRETATLKCYPIPRHDTVYWYQQGPGQDPQFLISFYEKMQSDKGSIPDRFSAQQFSDYHSELNMSSLELGDSALYFCASSNLRQGRYEQYFGPGTRLTVT.

V usage is TRBV25-1 and J usage is TRBJ1-1. CDR1 MGHDK and CDR2 SYGVNS come from the germline V gene. The CDR3 is 13 residues long. CDR3 in amino acids: CASSARGFPEAFF.

The J gene is TRBJ1-5, the V gene TRBV20-1; TCRdb's D call, TRBD1, is unchecked because there is no DNA. Germline lookup yields CDR1 DFQATT and CDR2 SNEGSKA (reference sequence). This CDR3 is built from 13 residues. The CDR3 region is CSAYGTVSQPQHF.

The rearrangement uses TRBV7-9 and TRBJ2-7. Germline CDR1 SEHNR, CDR2 FQNEAQ (reference sequence). CDR3 length equals 14 residues. The CDR3 loop reads CASSLGRGLDEQYF. Supplemented by reference TRBV7-9 and TRBJ2-7, the full variable domain reads DTGVSQNPRHKITKRGQNVTFRCDPISEHNRLYWYRQTLGQGPEFLTYFQNEAQLEKSRLLSDRFSAERPKGSFSTLEIQRTEQGDSAMYLCASSLGRGLDEQYFGPGTRLTVT.

This chain's CDR3 is CASSQDREQFF. V is TRBV14 and J is TRBJ2-1. The CDR3 consists of 11 residues. Germline CDR1 and CDR2: SGHDN and FVKESK.

The CDR3 sequence: CAGAGQGFPGELFF. J is TRBJ2-2 and V is TRBV28; the D call of TRBD1 rests on TCRdb alone, since no DNA is present to check it. CDR1 and CDR2 (germline): MDHEN, SYDVKM. CDR3 length equals 14 residues.

V and J are TRBV29-1 and TRBJ2-1; the D call of TRBD1 rests on TCRdb alone, since no DNA is present to check it. The V gene's germline CDR1 is SQVTM and CDR2 ANQGSEA. The CDR3 covers 16 residues. The chain's CDR3 is CSALDFGTGVSGEQFF.

The rearrangement joins TRBV7-6 to TRBJ2-6; the D call of TRBD1 rests on TCRdb alone, since no DNA is present to check it. Germline values: CDR1 SGHVS, CDR2 FNYEAQ. The CDR3 contains 17 residues. The CDR3 protein is CASGRQGEPSGANVLTF.

The chain links TRBV29-1 to TRBJ2-1. The germline gives CDR1 SQVTM, CDR2 ANQGSEA. This CDR3 has 11 amino acids. CDR3 protein: CSVGGYNEQFF.

The rearrangement joins TRBV6-6 to TRBJ2-5; the TRBD1 assignment by TCRdb is unverifiable without DNA. The CDR3 extends over 14 amino acids. The germline V gene has CDR1 MNHNY and CDR2 SVGAGI (reference sequence). This CDR3 is CASGGPSSKKTQYF.

The genes are TRBV6-1 and TRBJ2-4; there is no DNA to check the TCRdb D call of TRBD2. CDR3 length: 20 amino acids. Per the germline V gene, CDR1 is MNHNS and CDR2 is SASEGT. The CDR3 loop is CASSAQTSGVSPLAKNIQYF.

CDR3 loop: CASSLDGLSNQPQHF. The chain employs TRBV12-3 or TRBV12-4 and TRBJ1-5. CDR3 size: 15 residues.

This chain links TRBV6-6 with TRBJ2-1. This CDR3 spans 12 amino acids. In germline, CDR1 is MNHNY, CDR2 SVGAGI (reference sequence). The CDR3 spells CASSYGEAEQFF.

The CDR3 here is CASSDSTNTGELFF. The chain carries TRBV6-4 and TRBJ2-2. The CDR3 is 14 residues long. The V gene's germline CDR1 is MRHNA and CDR2 SNTAGT.

V is TRBV3-1 and J is TRBJ2-3. This CDR3 spans 15 amino acids. Germline V gene sequence: CDR1 LGHDT, CDR2 YNNKEL (reference sequence). The CDR3 protein is CASSQALGYQDTQYF.

The V call is TRBV5-1, the J call TRBJ2-7; absent DNA, TCRdb's TRBD2 call cannot be checked. Germline CDR1 is SGHRS and CDR2 is YFSETQ. This CDR3 region has 18 residues. The CDR3: CASSLAVAGDLSSYEQYF.

This chain's CDR3 is CASSLGAEGYTF. The gene calls are TRBV7-8 and TRBJ1-2; the D call of TRBD1 rests on TCRdb alone, since no DNA is present to check it. This CDR3 has 12 amino acids. CDR1 and CDR2 from the germline V gene are SGHVS and FQNEAQ.